The present TCR beta chain was sequenced within a study of response to subunit inactivated influenza vaccine. Whole-study findings and limits: Each seasonal influenza vaccination recruits few new T cells, the authors suggested.

TCRdb analysed the RT-PCR reads with MiXCR anew, one entry per CDR3 protein. The sample has 500,000 to 750,000 distinct CDR3 sequences; about 14% are singletons. CDR3 length: 19 amino acids. Germline CDR1 MGHRA, CDR2 YSYEKL. V lost 3 bases, J lost 6 bases, and 19 bases stayed unmatched. In regard to this clonotype: Its target is not known.

This clonotype was obtained from a man aged 50 or older who received an inactivated influenza vaccine. Source: PBMCs from blood, taken roughly 12 days after vaccination. This chain uses TRBV4-1 with TRBJ2-1; 8 bases map to TRBD2. The CDR3 here is CASSHGGVLAGRGSNEQFF. DNA for the CDR3: TGCGCCAGCAGCCACGGCGGGGTGCTAGCGGGCAGAGGATCCAATGAGCAGTTCTTC.